Listed below are T cell receptor beta chains from one sample, sequenced in a study of T cell repertoires in cytomegalovirus infection. TCRdb re-called the reads through MiXCR, storing one row per CDR3 protein. Altogether about 160,000 distinct CDR3 sequences are present, 20% to 25% being singletons, with the ten largest covering under 30%. These receptors' targets are unknown. The sequences come from CD8+ T cells from cultured PBMCs, collected from culture after CMV antigen stimulation. The source is a human donor in good health (CMV status not recorded). Some clones in this sample may be carry-over from other donors' samples. CDR3s include the opening cysteine and the closing phenylalanine or tryptophan. Each record gives: J gene, clone size, V gene, D gene, CDR3 protein, CDR3 DNA. The D gene is left open where the match is weak. The size field is filled for only some rows; it gives once, few, many or a size class.

>TRBJ2-2|NA|TRBV6-1|NA
CASSDRTAGELFF
TGTGCCAGCAGTGACCGGACAGCAGGGGAGCTGTTTTTT
>TRBJ2-7|few|TRBV6-1|TRBD1
CASSGQGTSYEQYF
TGTGCCAGCAGCGGACAGGGTACCTCCTACGAGCAGTACTTC
>TRBJ2-5|NA|TRBV7-2|NA
CASSIQETQYF
TGTGCCAGCAGCATCCAAGAGACCCAGTACTTC
>TRBJ1-5|NA|TRBV5-5|TRBD1
CASSWGTGVGQPQHF
TGTGCCAGCAGCTGGGGGACAGGGGTAGGTCAGCCCCAGCATTTT
>TRBJ2-7|many|TRBV7-8|NA
CASSLERGTASEQYF
TGTGCCAGCAGCTTAGAGAGAGGGACGGCTTCCGAGCAGTACTTC
>TRBJ2-1|NA|TRBV6-2/TRBV6-3|TRBD1
CASSAGTGPLEQFF
TGTGCCAGCAGTGCCGGGACAGGACCCTTGGAGCAGTTCTTC
>TRBJ2-3|many|TRBV11-2|TRBD1
CASSLNRGRTDTQYF
TGTGCCAGCAGCTTAAACAGGGGTCGCACAGATACGCAGTATTTT
>TRBJ2-3|few|TRBV6-1|TRBD2
CASTRLAGTTDTQYF
TGTGCCAGCACCCGACTAGCGGGGACCACAGATACGCAGTATTTT
>TRBJ1-3|many|TRBV7-8|TRBD1
CASSIARGQGRGNTIYF
TGTGCCAGCAGCATAGCCCGGGGACAGGGGAGAGGAAACACCATATATTTT
>TRBJ2-5|NA|TRBV7-2|NA
CASSLSAGSGSAETQYF
TGTGCCAGCAGCTTATCAGCGGGCAGCGGGTCTGCAGAGACCCAGTACTTC
>TRBJ1-2|NA|TRBV29-1|NA
CSVESGGQGYTF
TGCAGCGTTGAATCCGGAGGGCAGGGCTACACCTTC
>TRBJ2-3|NA|TRBV7-8|NA
CASSLRTDTQYF
TGTGCCAGCAGCTTAAGAACAGATACGCAGTATTTT
>TRBJ2-1|once|TRBV7-9|TRBD2
CASSFSAGGRNEQFF
TGTGCCAGCAGCTTCAGCGCGGGGGGGAGGAATGAGCAGTTCTTC
>TRBJ1-2|NA|TRBV29-1|NA
CSVGAGSRGYTF
TGCAGCGTTGGGGCAGGAAGTCGAGGCTACACCTTC
>TRBJ2-7|few|TRBV7-9|NA
CASSRTESYEQYF
TGTGCCAGCAGCAGGACAGAATCCTACGAGCAGTACTTC
>TRBJ2-7|NA|TRBV7-2|TRBD2
CASSSTPGLAGAYEQYF
TGTGCCAGCAGCTCAACGCCGGGACTAGCGGGGGCCTACGAGCAGTACTTC
>TRBJ1-5|NA|TRBV12-3/TRBV12-4|TRBD1
CASILQGSNQPQHF
TGTGCCAGCATCCTACAGGGGAGCAATCAGCCCCAGCATTTT
>TRBJ1-4|NA|TRBV4-1|TRBD1
CASSQTGDEKLFF
TGCGCCAGCAGCCAAACAGGGGACGAAAAACTGTTTTTT
>TRBJ2-1|NA|TRBV9|TRBD1
CASSVEGQDYNEQFF
TGTGCCAGCAGCGTAGAGGGACAGGATTACAATGAGCAGTTCTTC
>TRBJ1-1|few|TRBV9|NA
CASSVWGNTEAFF
TGTGCCAGCAGCGTGTGGGGGAACACTGAAGCTTTCTTT
>TRBJ2-7|NA|TRBV2|NA
CASSEGPPGYF
TGTGCCAGCAGTGAAGGCCCCCCAGGGTACTTC
>TRBJ2-3|few|TRBV9|TRBD2
CASSATTSGRTDTQYF
TGTGCCAGCAGCGCCACCACTAGCGGGAGGACAGATACGCAGTATTTT
>TRBJ1-1|few|TRBV11-1|TRBD1
CASSIYGSRDRGRGTEAFF
TGTGCCAGCAGCATTTACGGCTCCCGGGACAGGGGAAGGGGAACTGAAGCTTTCTTT
>TRBJ2-7|few|TRBV11-2|TRBD1
CASSLGMSRDRGYEQYF
TGTGCCAGCAGCCTCGGAATGAGCAGGGACAGGGGGTACGAGCAGTACTTC
>TRBJ1-2|few|TRBV7-2|TRBD1
CASPLLTGPGDGYTF
TGTGCCAGCCCACTCTTGACAGGGCCCGGGGATGGCTACACCTTC
>TRBJ2-1|many|TRBV24-1|TRBD1
CATSTGDNEQFF
TGTGCCACCTCCACAGGGGACAATGAGCAGTTCTTC
>TRBJ2-7|many|TRBV7-9|NA
CASSFTETYEQYF
TGTGCCAGCAGCTTTACAGAAACCTACGAGCAGTACTTC
>TRBJ1-5|NA|TRBV29-1|TRBD1
CSVGQGAGSNQPQHF
TGCAGCGTGGGACAGGGGGCAGGAAGCAATCAGCCCCAGCATTTT
>TRBJ2-3|few|TRBV7-3|TRBD1
CASSLHKGATDTQYF
TGTGCCAGCAGCCTCCACAAGGGGGCCACAGATACGCAGTATTTT
>TRBJ2-7|NA|TRBV2|TRBD1
CASSEGARTGAFEQYF
TGTGCCAGCAGTGAAGGGGCCCGGACAGGGGCTTTCGAGCAGTACTTC
>TRBJ1-1|NA|TRBV15|TRBD1
CATSRDRDRELNTEAFF
TGTGCCACCAGCAGAGACCGGGACAGGGAGCTGAACACTGAAGCTTTCTTT
>TRBJ2-4|NA|TRBV7-8|NA
CASSSIAKNIQYF
TGTGCCAGCAGCTCCATAGCCAAAAACATTCAGTACTTC
>TRBJ2-2|few|TRBV11-2|NA
CASSTRPGMAGELFF
TGTGCCAGCAGCACCCGCCCAGGGATGGCCGGGGAGCTGTTTTTT
>TRBJ2-2|few|TRBV19|NA
CASSQVTGLGDLANTGELFF
TGTGCCAGTAGTCAAGTCACAGGACTGGGTGATCTCGCGAACACCGGGGAGCTGTTTTTT
>TRBJ2-7|many|TRBV7-9|TRBD1
CASSLGGQGAWYEQYF
TGTGCCAGCAGCTTAGGCGGACAGGGGGCATGGTACGAGCAGTACTTC
>TRBJ2-5|NA|TRBV11-2|TRBD2
CASSLGLADQTQYF
TGTGCCAGCAGCTTAGGTCTAGCGGACCAGACCCAGTACTTC
>TRBJ1-1|NA|TRBV4-1|TRBD1
CASSAPQGMNTEAFF
TGCGCCAGCAGCGCCCCACAGGGGATGAACACTGAAGCTTTCTTT
>TRBJ1-1|few|TRBV19|NA
CASRTTTGGRNTEAFF
TGTGCCAGTAGGACCACAACGGGGGGACGGAACACTGAAGCTTTCTTT
>TRBJ2-1|NA|TRBV9|TRBD2
CASSGAGGHSSYNEQFF
TGTGCCAGCAGCGGAGCGGGGGGCCATAGCTCCTACAATGAGCAGTTCTTC
>TRBJ2-7|few|TRBV29-1|TRBD2
CSVEGAGGRYEQYF
TGCAGCGTTGAAGGAGCGGGGGGCCGTTACGAGCAGTACTTC
>TRBJ1-1|NA|TRBV20-1|NA
CSASRVPRNTEAFF
TGCAGTGCTAGTCGAGTCCCCCGGAACACTGAAGCTTTCTTT
>TRBJ1-6|few|TRBV4-1|NA
CASSTHAADYNSPLHF
TGCGCCAGCAGCACTCATGCGGCGGACTATAATTCACCCCTCCACTTT
>TRBJ1-2|NA|TRBV5-6|NA
CASSFVINYGYTF
TGTGCCAGCAGCTTCGTTATAAACTATGGCTACACCTTC
>TRBJ2-7|few|TRBV2|NA
CASSEAGQGTYEQYF
TGTGCCAGCAGTGAAGCCGGTCAGGGGACGTACGAGCAGTACTTC
>TRBJ1-1|few|TRBV6-1|NA
CASSDGGFNTEAFF
TGTGCCAGCAGTGATGGGGGATTCAACACTGAAGCTTTCTTT
>TRBJ1-2|few|TRBV12-5|NA
CASGLVRKDYGYTF
TGTGCTAGTGGTTTGGTACGAAAGGACTATGGCTACACCTTC
>TRBJ2-7|NA|TRBV28|TRBD2
CASSFEYGGGAYEQYF
TGTGCCAGCAGTTTTGAGTACGGCGGGGGGGCGTACGAGCAGTACTTC
>TRBJ2-5|once|TRBV27|NA
CASSLVRTQQETQYF
TGTGCCAGCAGTTTGGTGCGGACACAACAAGAGACCCAGTACTTC
>TRBJ1-1|NA|TRBV5-6|NA
CASSFRQDLNTEAFF
TGTGCCAGCAGCTTTCGACAGGACCTGAACACTGAAGCTTTCTTT
>TRBJ1-5|NA|TRBV4-1|TRBD1
CASSPLGQGRNQPQHF
TGCGCCAGCAGCCCCCTCGGACAGGGGCGCAATCAGCCCCAGCATTTT
>TRBJ2-1|NA|TRBV27|NA
CASSLWGTPGINEQFF
TGTGCCAGCAGTTTATGGGGGACGCCAGGGATCAATGAGCAGTTCTTC
>TRBJ2-7|NA|TRBV7-8|TRBD2
CASSTRTSGGDPYEQYF
TGTGCCAGCAGCACCCGGACTAGCGGGGGGGACCCCTACGAGCAGTACTTC
>TRBJ1-4|NA|TRBV6-6|TRBD1
CASRHFDRETEKLFF
TGTGCCAGCAGACACTTCGACAGGGAAACTGAAAAACTGTTTTTT
>TRBJ2-6|NA|TRBV6-2/TRBV6-3|NA
CASSRLLGRDESGANVLTF
TGTGCCAGCAGTCGACTGTTGGGCAGGGACGAATCTGGGGCCAACGTCCTGACTTTC
>TRBJ2-7|few|TRBV4-3|NA
CASSQDLARQNYEQYF
TGCGCCAGCAGCCAAGATTTAGCGAGGCAGAACTACGAGCAGTACTTC
>TRBJ2-3|NA|TRBV7-2|TRBD2
CASSLLAGVRDTQYF
TGTGCCAGCAGCTTACTAGCGGGAGTCAGGGATACGCAGTATTTT